Each of the 26 T cell receptor beta chains below was sequenced from the same sample in a study of beta chain features in type 1 diabetes. The authors reverse transcribed all of the isolated RNA, so sequencing captured expressed TCRB transcripts. The protocol was immunoSEQ multiplex PCR, while the TCRdb copy is restricted to in-frame clones and leaves out a portion. This sample has roughly 400,000 clones; roughly 15% occur once, and the top ten carry more than 0.015%. The sequencing sample was made of naive CD4+ T cells from blood. The receptors were sampled from a young woman in good health.

The table lists this clone with a few counts. The CDR3 sequence is CASSYSLSARMETQYF. CDR3 DNA: TGTGCCAGCAGTTACTCCCTGAGCGCTCGTATGGAGACCCAGTACTTC. The chain joins TRBV6-5 to TRBJ2-5, with unresolved D. In germline, CDR1 is MNHEY, CDR2 SVGAGI. V dropped 0 bases and J dropped 5 bases, with 16 bases sitting between them. This CDR3 contains 16 residues.

V and J are TRBV5-6 and TRBJ1-1; possible D gene TRBD1, 5 bases. CDR1 is SGHDT and CDR2 is YYEEEE in the germline V gene. This CDR3 region has 15 residues. Trimming removed 0 bases from V and 7 bases from J, with 16 bases in between. CDR3 protein: CASSLVGGNRNEAFF. As DNA, the CDR3 is TGTGCCAGCAGCTTGGTGGGGGGTAACAGAAATGAAGCTTTCTTT. The entire variable domain, with the rest obtained from reference TRBV5-6 and TRBJ1-1, is as follows: DAGVTQSPTHLIKTRGQQVTLRCSPKSGHDTVSWYQQALGQGPQFIFQYYEEEERQRGNFPDRFSGHQFPNYSSELNVNALLLGDSALYLCASSLVGGNRNEAFFGQGTRLTVV.

This clone was detected only a few times. The genes are TRBV5-4 and TRBJ2-3, with a weak D call TRBD2 (5 bases). Between the trimmed V and J ends, which lost 2 bases and 1 base, there was a span of 11 bases. In germline, CDR1 is SGHNT, CDR2 YYREEE (reference sequence). The length of the CDR3 is 15 residues. The CDR3 DNA is TGTGCCAGCAGCTTCGCGGACTGGGGCACAGATACGCAGTATTTT. Residues: CASSFADWGTDTQYF.

In this sample, this clone turned up a few times. The CDR3 bases are TGTGCCAGCAACTCTGGTACGCAGTATTTT. Amino acid sequence: CASNSGTQYF. The rearrangement uses TRBV7-9 and TRBJ2-3; D not resolved. CDR3 size: 10 residues. Germline V gene sequence: CDR1 SEHNR, CDR2 FQNEAQ (reference sequence). V lost 7 bases and J lost 8, with 7 bases in between. Filled out from reference TRBV7-9 and TRBJ2-3, the complete variable domain reads DTGVSQNPRHKITKRGQNVTFRCDPISEHNRLYWYRQTLGQGPEFLTYFQNEAQLEKSRLLSDRFSAERPKGSFSTLEIQRTEQGDSAMYLCASNSGTQYFGPGTRLTVL.

CDR3 amino acids: CASSSRAGASYNEQFF. The DNA for the CDR3 is TGTGCCAGCAGCTCCCGAGCGGGAGCCTCCTACAATGAGCAGTTCTTC. The J gene is TRBJ2-1, the V gene TRBV5-4, with TRBD2 matching over 8 bases. The trim removed 3 bases at V and 0 bases at J, leaving 5 bases unmatched. CDR1 and CDR2 (germline): SGHNT, YYREEE (reference sequence). The CDR3 is 16 amino acids.

The CDR3 reads CSVESRRNYNEQFF. CDR3 DNA: TGCAGCGTTGAGTCTCGCAGAAATTACAATGAGCAGTTCTTC. The chain employs TRBV29-1 and TRBJ2-1; D uncertain. V was trimmed by 3 bases and J by 4 bases, leaving 13 bases between them. The CDR3 loop spans 14 amino acids. Germline V lookup: CDR1 SQVTM, CDR2 ANQGSEA.

The V call is TRBV4-3, the J call TRBJ2-1; TRBD2 aligns across 9 bases. The CDR3 consists of 16 residues. V was clipped by 3 bases and J by 9 bases; unmatched bases: 12. Germline V gene sequence: CDR1 LGHNA, CDR2 YSLEER. The chain's CDR3 is CASSQGLAGVRGEQFF. CDR3 bases: TGCGCCAGCAGCCAGGGGTTAGCGGGAGTTAGAGGTGAGCAGTTCTTC.

Only a few counts were recorded for this clone. V gene TRBV7-9 combines with J gene TRBJ1-1, with a tentative D call TRBD1 (6 bases). V was clipped by 2 bases and J by 5 bases, with 12 bases between them. This CDR3 has 14 residues. Germline assignment: CDR1 SEHNR and CDR2 FQNEAQ (reference sequence). The CDR3 nucleotides are TGTGCCAGCAGCTTAACAGGGCGGTGGACTGAAGCTTTCTTT. Translating it yields CASSLTGRWTEAFF. The full variable domain, its missing parts supplied by reference TRBV7-9 and TRBJ1-1, is DTGVSQNPRHKITKRGQNVTFRCDPISEHNRLYWYRQTLGQGPEFLTYFQNEAQLEKSRLLSDRFSAERPKGSFSTLEIQRTEQGDSAMYLCASSLTGRWTEAFFGQGTRLTVV.

In this sample, this clone turned up a few times. This rearrangement joins TRBV5-1 to TRBJ2-5; no firm D call. Germline CDR1 reads SGHRS; CDR2 reads YFSETQ. CDR3 length equals 13 residues. The ends were cut back, 4 bases at V and 0 bases at J, with 7 bases in the middle. The CDR3 DNA reads TGCGCCAGCAGCCACGCGTACCAAGAGACCCAGTACTTC. This codes for CASSHAYQETQYF.

The sample holds a few counts of this clone. CDR3 bases: TGCGCCAGCAGCCAAGATAGGGGACTAGCGGGAGGTGAGCAGTTCTTC. Encoded protein: CASSQDRGLAGGEQFF. This chain links TRBV4-3 with TRBJ2-1; TRBD2 agrees at 15 bases. CDR1 is LGHNA and CDR2 is YSLEER in the germline V gene. The CDR3 is 16 residues long. J gave up 9 bases and V 0 bases, and 3 bases lay outside the gene matches.

The rearrangement uses TRBV4-1 and TRBJ2-1; D might be TRBD2 (5 bases). V lost 3 bases, J lost 7 bases, and 19 bases lay in between. The germline gives CDR1 MGHRA, CDR2 YSYEKL. The CDR3 has 16 amino acids. CDR3 residues: CASSQAGVRAGNEQFF. CDR3 DNA sequence: TGCGCCAGCAGCCAGGCTGGAGTGAGGGCAGGAAATGAGCAGTTCTTC.

This clone was detected a few times. V gene TRBV5-6 combines with J gene TRBJ2-7; D is possibly TRBD2 (6 bases). CDR1 and CDR2 (germline): SGHDT, YYEEEE. Trimming pared 0 bases from V and 4 bases from J, leaving 11 bases between. CDR3 length equals 14 residues. This chain's CDR3 is CASSLVPGTYEQYF. In DNA, the CDR3 is TGTGCCAGCAGCTTGGTTCCAGGGACTTACGAGCAGTACTTC. The complete variable domain, with remaining parts taken from reference TRBV5-6 and TRBJ2-7, reads DAGVTQSPTHLIKTRGQQVTLRCSPKSGHDTVSWYQQALGQGPQFIFQYYEEEERQRGNFPDRFSGHQFPNYSSELNVNALLLGDSALYLCASSLVPGTYEQYFGPGTRLTVT.

This clone was detected only a few times. The CDR3 loop is CASSKNKPRVYGYTF. The CDR3 nucleotides are TGTGCCAGCAGCAAAAATAAGCCCCGGGTCTATGGCTACACCTTC. V is TRBV21-1 and J is TRBJ1-2. TRBV21-1 is listed as a pseudogene. The CDR3 spans 15 residues.

This clone came up a few times. The rearrangement joins TRBV4-3 to TRBJ2-7; D possibly corresponds to TRBD2 (5 bases). The length of the CDR3 is 14 residues. The V end lost 4 bases, the J end lost 7 bases, and 17 bases lay between the germline ends. Germline CDR1 reads LGHNA; CDR2 reads YSLEER. This CDR3 is CASSRDRLSVEQYF. In DNA form, the CDR3 reads TGCGCCAGCAGCCGAGATAGACTTAGCGTAGAGCAGTACTTC.

The rearrangement uses TRBV7-3 and TRBJ2-7; TRBD1 agrees at 11 bases. Germline V gene data show CDR1 as SGHTA and CDR2 as FQGTGA. V dropped 3 bases and J dropped 5; count of bases not matched to a gene: 6. The length of the CDR3 is 15 residues. The chain's CDR3 is CASSFGQGAPHEQYF. Here the CDR3 DNA reads TGTGCCAGCAGCTTTGGACAGGGGGCCCCTCACGAGCAGTACTTC. The full variable domain, completed using reference TRBV7-3 and TRBJ2-7, is GAGVSQTPSNKVTEKGKYVELRCDPISGHTALYWYRQSLGQGPEFLIYFQGTGAADDSGLPNDRFFAVRPEGSVSTLKIQRTERGDSAVYLCASSFGQGAPHEQYFGPGTRLTVT.

The rearrangement joins TRBV2 to TRBJ2-7; D gene uncertain. The CDR3 has 11 amino acids. V was trimmed by 6 bases and J by 3 bases, leaving 6 bases between them. Germline V gene data show CDR1 as SNHLY and CDR2 as FYNNEI. This chain's CDR3 is CASSLLYEQYF. The CDR3 nucleotides are TGTGCCAGCAGCCTACTCTACGAGCAGTACTTC.

This sequence joins TRBV6-6 and TRBJ2-7; the D is unclear. Germline CDR1 is MNHNY and CDR2 is SVGAGI (reference sequence). The CDR3 contains 13 residues. Trimming took 5 bases from V and 2 from J, leaving 10 bases between them. The chain's CDR3 is CASSHSETYEQYF. In DNA form, the CDR3 reads TGTGCCAGCAGTCACAGTGAAACCTACGAGCAGTACTTC.

This clone was observed a handful of times. The chain has TRBV18 and TRBJ1-2; D remains unclear. The CDR3 is 13 residues long. CDR1 is KGHSH, CDR2 LQKENI, per germline. V was clipped by 4 bases and J by 4 bases, with 10 bases between them. The CDR3 reads CASSLPTGYGYTF. The CDR3 DNA follows: TGTGCCAGCTCACTTCCAACCGGCTATGGCTACACCTTC. The entire variable domain, with the rest obtained from reference TRBV18 and TRBJ1-2, is as follows: NAGVMQNPRHLVRRRGQEARLRCSPMKGHSHVYWYRQLPEEGLKFMVYLQKENIIDESGMPKERFSAEFPKEGPSILRIQQVVRGDSAAYFCASSLPTGYGYTFGSGTRLTVV.

This chain connects TRBV9 to TRBJ2-6; 7 bases agree with TRBD1. The J segment lost 4 bases and the V segment lost 4 bases, leaving 8 bases of the junction unmatched. Germline V gene sequence: CDR1 SGDLS, CDR2 YYNGEE. The CDR3 spans 16 residues. The CDR3 DNA is TGTGCCAGCAGCCGACAGGGCTATTCCGGGGCCAACGTCCTGACTTTC. Translation gives CASSRQGYSGANVLTF.

A few counts support this clone. V gene TRBV30 combines with J gene TRBJ2-7, with TRBD2 identical over 10 bases. The V gene's germline CDR1 is GTSNPN and CDR2 SVGIG (reference sequence). V dropped 0 bases and J dropped 0; count of bases not matched to a gene: 5. This CDR3 is 16 amino acids long. The CDR3 sequence is CAWSVLAGKSSYEQYF. The DNA for the CDR3 is TGTGCCTGGAGTGTACTAGCGGGGAAAAGCTCCTACGAGCAGTACTTC.

This clone turned up a few times. The chain has TRBV7-2 and TRBJ1-2, with 8 bases lining up with TRBD1. V gave up 1 base and J gave up 4 bases; unmatched junction bases: 5. Germline V gene lookup returns CDR1 SGHTA and CDR2 FQGNSA. The CDR3 sequence is 15 residues long. The CDR3 coding sequence is TGTGCCAGCAGCTTAGTTCAGGGGGCAGTCTATGGCTACACCTTC. The encoded protein is CASSLVQGAVYGYTF.

The V gene is TRBV5-1, the J gene TRBJ1-4; the D gene is possibly TRBD1 (5 bases). This CDR3 is built from 15 residues. The germline V gene has CDR1 SGHRS and CDR2 YFSETQ. With 4 bases removed from V and 3 bases from J, the gap between germline ends came to 13 bases. The CDR3 nucleotides are TGCGCCAGCAGCCCGACAGAAGCTCCTAATGAAAAACTGTTTTTT. It codes for CASSPTEAPNEKLFF.

This chain connects TRBV6-4 to TRBJ2-3, with D uncertain. Germline loops: CDR1 MRHNA, CDR2 SNTAGT. The CDR3 is 15 amino acids. V gave up 4 bases and J gave up 0 bases, with 11 bases separating them. CDR3 sequence (DNA): TGTGCCAGCAGTGCCCGGATGGGCAGCACAGATACGCAGTATTTT. Amino acids: CASSARMGSTDTQYF.

Comments on this clone: Additional DNA sequences in this sample encode the identical CDR3. V is TRBV29-1 and J is TRBJ2-5; D possibly corresponds to TRBD1 (5 bases). Germline V CDR1 and CDR2: SQVTM, ANQGSEA. There are 12 residues in the CDR3. V lost 5 bases, J lost 2 bases, and 9 bases lay in between. The CDR3 protein is CSVRPGQETQYF. CDR3 coding DNA: TGCAGCGTTCGCCCAGGGCAAGAGACCCAGTACTTC.

This clone has just a few counts. The V call is TRBV7-9, the J call TRBJ2-7, with D possibly matching TRBD1 (5 bases). Trimming cost V 6 bases and J 1 base, with 13 bases left between them. The CDR3 has 14 residues. CDR1 and CDR2 from the germline V gene are SEHNR and FQNEAQ (reference sequence). Here the CDR3 DNA reads TGTGCCAGCAGATCTGGGGCCTCATCCTACGAGCAGTACTTC. Residues: CASRSGASSYEQYF. The entire variable domain, with the rest obtained from reference TRBV7-9 and TRBJ2-7, is as follows: DTGVSQNPRHKITKRGQNVTFRCDPISEHNRLYWYRQTLGQGPEFLTYFQNEAQLEKSRLLSDRFSAERPKGSFSTLEIQRTEQGDSAMYLCASRSGASSYEQYFGPGTRLTVT.

The chain links TRBV7-9 to TRBJ1-1; D is unresolved. V was trimmed by 5 bases and J by 1 base, leaving 8 bases between them. The CDR3 has 13 amino acids. Germline V gene lookup returns CDR1 SEHNR and CDR2 FQNEAQ (reference sequence). CDR3 coding DNA: TGTGCCAGCAGCGTCGGTTGGAACACTGAAGCTTTCTTT. It specifies CASSVGWNTEAFF. Complete variable domain (other parts from reference TRBV7-9 and TRBJ1-1): DTGVSQNPRHKITKRGQNVTFRCDPISEHNRLYWYRQTLGQGPEFLTYFQNEAQLEKSRLLSDRFSAERPKGSFSTLEIQRTEQGDSAMYLCASSVGWNTEAFFGQGTRLTVV.